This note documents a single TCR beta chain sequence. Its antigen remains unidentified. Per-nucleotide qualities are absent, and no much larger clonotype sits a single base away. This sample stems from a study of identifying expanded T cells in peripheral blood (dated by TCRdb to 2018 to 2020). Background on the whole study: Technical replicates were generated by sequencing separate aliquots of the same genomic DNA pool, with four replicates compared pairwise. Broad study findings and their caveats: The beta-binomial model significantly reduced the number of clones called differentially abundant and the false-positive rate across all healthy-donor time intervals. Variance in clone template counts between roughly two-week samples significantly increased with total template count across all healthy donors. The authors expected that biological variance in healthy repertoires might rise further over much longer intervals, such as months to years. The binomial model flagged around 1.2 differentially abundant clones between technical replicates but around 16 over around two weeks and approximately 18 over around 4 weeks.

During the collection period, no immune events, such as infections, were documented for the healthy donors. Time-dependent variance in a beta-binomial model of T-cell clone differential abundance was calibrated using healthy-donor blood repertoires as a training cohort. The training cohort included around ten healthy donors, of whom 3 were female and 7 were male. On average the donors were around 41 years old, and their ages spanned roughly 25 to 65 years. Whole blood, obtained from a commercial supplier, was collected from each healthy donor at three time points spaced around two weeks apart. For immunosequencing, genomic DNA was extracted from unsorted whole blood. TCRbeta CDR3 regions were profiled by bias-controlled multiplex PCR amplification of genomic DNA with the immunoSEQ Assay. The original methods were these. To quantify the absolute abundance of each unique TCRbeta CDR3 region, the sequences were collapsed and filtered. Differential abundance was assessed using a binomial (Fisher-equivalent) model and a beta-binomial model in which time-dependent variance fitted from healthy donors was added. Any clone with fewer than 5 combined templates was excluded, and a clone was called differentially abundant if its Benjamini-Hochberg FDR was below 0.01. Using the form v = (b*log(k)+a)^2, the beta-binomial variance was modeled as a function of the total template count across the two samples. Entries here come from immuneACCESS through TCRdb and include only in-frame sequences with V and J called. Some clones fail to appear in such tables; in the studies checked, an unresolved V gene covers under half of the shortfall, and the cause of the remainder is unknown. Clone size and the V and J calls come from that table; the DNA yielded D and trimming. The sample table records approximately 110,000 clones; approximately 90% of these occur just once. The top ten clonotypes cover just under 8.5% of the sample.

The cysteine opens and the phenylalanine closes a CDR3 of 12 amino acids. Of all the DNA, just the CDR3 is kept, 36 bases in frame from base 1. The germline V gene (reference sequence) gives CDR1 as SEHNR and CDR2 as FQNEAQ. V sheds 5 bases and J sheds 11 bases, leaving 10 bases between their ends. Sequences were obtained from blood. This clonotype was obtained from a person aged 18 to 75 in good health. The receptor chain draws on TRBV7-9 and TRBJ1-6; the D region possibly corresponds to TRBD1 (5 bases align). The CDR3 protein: CASSRDSPPLHF. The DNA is TGTGCCAGCAGCCGAGACAGTCCACCCCTCCACTTT.